The 32 T cell receptor beta chains in this list originate from one sample, sequenced in a study of technical replicates of blood from a few donors (dated by TCRdb to the late 2010s). Library preparation employed the immunoSEQ multiplex PCR assay. The clones in this table, taken by TCRdb from immuneACCESS, are in-frame only. Not every clone is retained; where verified, under half of the shortfall comes from an unresolved V gene, and the cause of the rest is unknown. The sample has approximately 70,000 clones on record, roughly 98% of them singletons. The ten biggest clones cover about 0.16% of the sample. Sequences were obtained from T cells isolated from PBMCs. Receptors were obtained from a human donor in good health.

The chain couples TRBV7-2 to TRBJ2-7; 10 nucleotides line up with TRBD2. Looked up from germline, CDR1 is SGHTA and CDR2 is FQGNSA. The CDR3 covers 15 residues. V shed 4 bases, J shed 2 bases, and the junction held 5 bases outside the gene matches. The CDR3 spells CASSSPTSGTYEQYF. DNA for the CDR3: TGTGCCAGCAGCTCACCAACTAGCGGGACCTACGAGCAGTACTTC. Filled out from reference TRBV7-2 and TRBJ2-7, the complete variable domain reads GAGVSQSPSNKVTEKGKDVELRCDPISGHTALYWYRQSLGQGLEFLIYFQGNSAPDKSGLPSDRFSAERTGGSVSTLTIQRTQQEDSAVYLCASSSPTSGTYEQYFGPGTRLTVT.

This chain uses TRBV5-1 with TRBJ2-1; TRBD2 matches at 11 bases. Germline values: CDR1 SGHRS, CDR2 YFSETQ. The V and J ends lost 2 bases and 10 bases, in that order; junction bases with no gene match: 11. The CDR3 is 16 residues long. This CDR3 is CASSLMTSGVGGEQFF. The CDR3 DNA reads as TGCGCCAGCAGCTTAATGACTAGCGGGGTAGGGGGGGAGCAGTTCTTC.

The sample holds one count of this clone. The chain employs TRBV30 and TRBJ2-5; 7 bases fit TRBD2. From germline, CDR1 is GTSNPN and CDR2 SVGIG (reference sequence). The junction had 5 bases not matched to a gene; V was cut back by 4 bases and J by 0 bases. This CDR3 is 14 amino acids long. The CDR3 DNA follows: TGTGCCTGGAATCCAGCGGGGTACCAAGAGACCCAGTACTTC. It encodes CAWNPAGYQETQYF. The complete variable domain, with remaining parts taken from reference TRBV30 and TRBJ2-5, reads SQTIHQWPATLVQPVGSPLSLECTVEGTSNPNLYWYRQAAGRGLQLLFYSVGIGQISSEVPQNLSASRPQDRQFILSSKKLLLSDSGFYLCAWNPAGYQETQYFGPGTRLLVL.

The CDR3 protein is CASSLGTSLYEQYF. CDR3 coding DNA: TGTGCCAGCAGTTTGGGGACTAGTCTCTACGAGCAGTACTTC. The chain links TRBV28 to TRBJ2-7, with 8 bases that match TRBD2. V lost 3 bases, J lost 3 bases, and 4 bases stayed unmatched. The CDR3 spans 14 residues. The V gene's germline CDR1 is MDHEN and CDR2 SYDVKM.

The CDR3 DNA is TGTGCCAGCAGCTTAGTGGGGACAGTATCTAACTATGGCTACACCTTC. Translating gives CASSLVGTVSNYGYTF. The genes are TRBV7-9 and TRBJ1-2, with 7 positions matching TRBD1. The V gene end was trimmed by 1 base and the J gene end by 0 bases; junction bases not matched to a gene: 5. The CDR3 consists of 16 residues. Germline lookup yields CDR1 SEHNR and CDR2 FQNEAQ (reference sequence). The entire variable domain, with the rest obtained from reference TRBV7-9 and TRBJ1-2, is as follows: DTGVSQNPRHKITKRGQNVTFRCDPISEHNRLYWYRQTLGQGPEFLTYFQNEAQLEKSRLLSDRFSAERPKGSFSTLEIQRTEQGDSAMYLCASSLVGTVSNYGYTFGSGTRLTVV.

The chain recombines TRBV6-1 with TRBJ2-7; weak D call: TRBD1 (5 bases). V gave up 6 bases and J gave up 0 bases, with 15 bases separating them. The CDR3 spans 15 residues. Germline V CDR1 and CDR2: MNHNS, SASEGT. The CDR3 protein is CASSFHRGSSYEQYF. In DNA, the CDR3 is TGTGCCAGCAGCTTTCATAGGGGCAGCTCCTACGAGCAGTACTTC.

This chain connects TRBV19 to TRBJ2-3, with TRBD2 as a possible D gene (5 bases). Between the trimmed V and J ends, which lost 2 bases and 2 bases, there was a span of 11 bases. The CDR3 loop spans 15 amino acids. Germline-derived CDR1 and CDR2 are LNHDA and SQIVND (reference sequence). The CDR3 DNA reads TGTGCCAGTAGTATAACACGAGGGCTCACAGATACGCAGTATTTT. Its translation is CASSITRGLTDTQYF.

The chain recombines TRBV9 with TRBJ1-1; no reliable D call. This CDR3 region has 14 residues. Germline V gene lookup returns CDR1 SGDLS and CDR2 YYNGEE. Trimming took 3 bases from V and 0 from J, leaving 9 bases between them. CDR3 protein: CASSAGRLNTEAFF. In DNA, the CDR3 is TGTGCCAGCAGCGCGGGGAGGCTGAACACTGAAGCTTTCTTT.

CDR3 sequence (DNA): TGCGCCAGCAGCCTGCTACGTCCCGGGACTAGCGGGGGTCCCCAAGAGACCCAGTACTTC. This sequence encodes CASSLLRPGTSGGPQETQYF. The rearrangement uses TRBV5-1 and TRBJ2-5; 14 positions agree with TRBD2. Germline CDR1 SGHRS, CDR2 YFSETQ. Germline trimming cut 4 bases from V and 1 base from J; bases unmatched to any gene: 15. This CDR3 has 20 residues.

J is TRBJ2-1 and V is TRBV4-1; 8 bases agree with TRBD2. The V segment lost 7 bases and the J segment 0 bases; nucleotides outside the gene matches: 11. The germline gives CDR1 MGHRA, CDR2 YSYEKL. The CDR3 consists of 17 residues. The DNA for the CDR3 is TGCGCCAGCACTAAGCCGGGAGGGAGGAGCTCCTACAATGAGCAGTTCTTC. Amino acid sequence: CASTKPGGRSSYNEQFF.

The chain couples TRBV2 to TRBJ2-7, with 9 positions matching TRBD2. J gave up 6 bases and V 6 bases, and 12 bases lay outside the gene matches. Germline-derived CDR1 and CDR2 are SNHLY and FYNNEI. The CDR3 is made up of 15 amino acids. The CDR3 sequence is CASRGGLAGYGEQYF. CDR3 sequence (DNA): TGTGCCAGCAGGGGGGGGCTAGCGGGGTATGGCGAGCAGTACTTC.

The chain couples TRBV5-6 to TRBJ2-3; D gene uncertain. Trimming shortened V by 0 bases and J by 6 bases, and 14 bases separated the two germline ends. CDR1 and CDR2 (germline): SGHDT, YYEEEE. The CDR3 sequence is 15 residues long. The CDR3 protein is CASSLGSRNFDTQYF. The CDR3 DNA reads TGTGCCAGCAGCTTGGGATCCAGGAACTTCGATACGCAGTATTTT.

This clone has just one count. The genes are TRBV30 and TRBJ1-6; TRBD1 matches 8 bases. The germline V gene encodes CDR1 GTSNPN and CDR2 SVGIG (reference sequence). V lost 0 bases to trimming and J lost 5 bases; unmatched junction nucleotides: 3. This CDR3 spans 15 amino acids. CDR3: CAWSVNRGNNSPLHF. DNA of the CDR3: TGTGCCTGGAGTGTCAACAGGGGGAATAATTCACCCCTCCACTTT.

The chain links TRBV9 to TRBJ1-2, with TRBD1 matching 7 bases. The length of the CDR3 is 15 residues. The germline V gene encodes CDR1 SGDLS and CDR2 YYNGEE. The trim removed 1 base at V and 3 bases at J, leaving 6 bases unmatched. CDR3 nucleotide sequence: TGTGCCAGCAGCGTATCGACAGGGTATGACTATGGCTACACCTTC. It yields the protein CASSVSTGYDYGYTF.

CDR3 sequence reads: CASTPGGLNTEAFF. CDR3 DNA sequence: TGTGCCAGCACCCCTGGTGGACTTAACACTGAAGCTTTCTTT. V gene TRBV6-5 combines with J gene TRBJ1-1, with D unresolved. From germline, CDR1 is MNHEY and CDR2 SVGAGI. The CDR3 contains 14 residues. V lost 7 bases and J 2 bases, leaving 14 bases between the germline ends.

The chain carries TRBV7-3 and TRBJ1-1; tentative D call: TRBD1 (5 bases). Germline V gene lookup returns CDR1 SGHTA and CDR2 FQGTGA. Trimming pared 2 bases from V and 4 bases from J, leaving 14 bases between. CDR3 length: 15 amino acids. The CDR3: CASSLGGARSTEAFF. DNA of the CDR3: TGTGCCAGCAGCTTAGGAGGGGCGCGGAGCACTGAAGCTTTCTTT. The whole variable domain, filled in from reference TRBV7-3 and TRBJ1-1, reads GAGVSQTPSNKVTEKGKYVELRCDPISGHTALYWYRQSLGQGPEFLIYFQGTGAADDSGLPNDRFFAVRPEGSVSTLKIQRTERGDSAVYLCASSLGGARSTEAFFGQGTRLTVV.

The chain couples TRBV7-6 to TRBJ1-1, with TRBD1 identical over 12 bases. This CDR3 region has 16 residues. With V trimmed by 5 bases and J by 0 bases, 4 bases remained unmatched. Germline V CDR1 and CDR2: SGHVS, FNYEAQ. CDR3: CASSGGTGGMNTEAFF. The CDR3 DNA is TGTGCCAGCAGCGGCGGGACAGGGGGCATGAACACTGAAGCTTTCTTT.

The chain employs TRBV6-5 and TRBJ2-5, with TRBD2 matching over 7 bases. The CDR3 contains 13 residues. The germline CDR1 and CDR2 sequences are MNHEY and SVGAGI. The V gene end was trimmed by 6 bases and the J gene end by 3 bases; junction bases not matched to a gene: 4. The CDR3 DNA sequence: TGTGCCAGCAGGCCGGGACTAAAAGAGACCCAGTACTTC. Protein: CASRPGLKETQYF.

This rearrangement joins TRBV30 to TRBJ1-3, with unresolved D. CDR1 and CDR2 (germline): GTSNPN, SVGIG (reference sequence). The CDR3 consists of 14 residues. The V end lost 5 bases, the J end lost 0 bases, and 11 bases lay between the germline ends. The CDR3 DNA follows: TGTGCCTGGGAGAGAAGCCGCTCTGGAAACACCATATATTTT. As protein: CAWERSRSGNTIYF.

J is TRBJ2-5 and V is TRBV5-1; D perhaps matches TRBD1 (5 bases). This CDR3 spans 16 amino acids. In germline, CDR1 is SGHRS, CDR2 YFSETQ. With 3 bases removed from V and 5 bases from J, the gap between germline ends came to 20 bases. CDR3 sequence: CASSSSEGATWETQYF. The CDR3 nucleotides are TGCGCCAGCAGCTCCTCCGAAGGGGCCACTTGGGAGACCCAGTACTTC.

In its sample, this clone was seen once. CDR3 bases: TGTGCCAGCAGCGTGGGGGGTGGCAATGAGCAGTTCTTC. It encodes CASSVGGGNEQFF. V and J are TRBV6-5 and TRBJ2-1; maybe TRBD2 (6 bases). Trimming removed 6 bases from V and 6 bases from J, with 12 bases in between. This CDR3 region has 13 residues. The germline gives CDR1 MNHEY, CDR2 SVGAGI.

The chain employs TRBV4-1 and TRBJ2-1; D not resolved. The V end lost 0 bases, the J end lost 7 bases, and 4 bases lay between the germline ends. This CDR3 comprises 12 residues. Germline V lookup: CDR1 MGHRA, CDR2 YSYEKL. The CDR3 DNA follows: TGCGCCAGCAGCCAAGAGAGGAATGAGCAGTTCTTC. Encoded protein: CASSQERNEQFF.

This chain joins TRBV11-2 and TRBJ1-1; D not certain. The CDR3 is 13 residues long. CDR1 is SGHAT and CDR2 is FQNNGV in the germline V gene. Trimming took 4 bases from V and 5 from J, leaving 11 bases between them. The CDR3 is CASSSGGLTEAFF. CDR3 sequence (DNA): TGTGCCAGCAGCTCAGGAGGCTTAACTGAAGCTTTCTTT.

The chain couples TRBV7-9 to TRBJ2-1; D is unclear. V lost 7 bases to trimming and J lost 0 bases, with 10 bases between them. Germline CDR1 is SEHNR and CDR2 is FQNEAQ (reference sequence). CDR3 length: 14 residues. The CDR3 spells CASTTYSSYNEQFF. In DNA, the CDR3 is TGTGCCAGCACCACGTATAGCTCCTACAATGAGCAGTTCTTC.

This chain uses TRBV2 with TRBJ1-1; D unclear. The CDR3 covers 13 residues. Germline V gene lookup returns CDR1 SNHLY and CDR2 FYNNEI. Trimming removed 6 bases at V and 5 bases at J, with 13 bases between. The CDR3 is CASREGLTTEAFF. The CDR3 nucleotides read TGTGCCAGCAGGGAGGGCCTAACAACTGAAGCTTTCTTT.

This sequence joins TRBV5-4 and TRBJ2-1, with 7 bases fitting TRBD1. After removal of 5 bases from V and 0 bases from J, the junction contained 8 bases not matched to a gene. Germline V gives CDR1 SGHNT, CDR2 YYREEE (reference sequence). The CDR3 has 16 amino acids. The CDR3 DNA follows: TGTGCCAGCAGAATGGGGACAGTCAGCTCCTACAATGAGCAGTTCTTC. It translates to CASRMGTVSSYNEQFF.

The chain is built from TRBV28 and TRBJ2-3, with D perhaps matching TRBD2 (5 bases). The CDR3 spans 15 residues. V was shortened by 6 bases and J by 6 bases, with 19 bases between the two germline ends. Germline CDR1 is MDHEN and CDR2 is SYDVKM. The CDR3 region has the DNA TGTGCCAGCAGATTAACCCTGGTAGCGTCTGATACGCAGTATTTT. This gives the protein CASRLTLVASDTQYF.

V usage is TRBV30 and J usage is TRBJ2-3; 8 nucleotides align to TRBD2. Losses at the gene ends were 7 bases for V and 3 bases for J; bases not matched to a gene: 9. Germline CDR1 reads GTSNPN; CDR2 reads SVGIG (reference sequence). This CDR3 region has 14 residues. The CDR3 is CASTRGALTDTQYF. As DNA, the CDR3 is TGTGCCTCGACGCGGGGGGCCCTTACAGATACGCAGTATTTT.

This sequence joins TRBV10-3 and TRBJ2-7; 7 positions match TRBD2. The germline V gene has CDR1 ENHRY and CDR2 SYGVKD. Trimming took 8 bases from V and 5 from J; bases not matched to a gene: 9. This CDR3 has 13 residues. CDR3 in amino acids: CAIGGVQSDEQYF. CDR3 in DNA: TGTGCCATCGGGGGGGTCCAATCTGACGAGCAGTACTTC.

The CDR3 loop is CASSAREGLSYNEQFF. In nucleotides, the CDR3 is TGTGCCAGCAGCGCGCGGGAGGGGCTCTCCTACAATGAGCAGTTCTTC. This chain joins TRBV11-3 and TRBJ2-1; 9 bases map to TRBD2. The CDR3 contains 16 residues. Germline V gene lookup returns CDR1 SGHNT and CDR2 YENEEA. After removal of 5 bases from V and 0 bases from J, the junction contained 5 bases not matched to a gene. The full variable domain, its missing parts supplied by reference TRBV11-3 and TRBJ2-1, is EAGVVQSPRYKIIEKKQPVAFWCNPISGHNTLYWYLQNLGQGPELLIRYENEEAVDDSQLPKDRFSAERLKGVDSTLKIQPAELGDSAVYLCASSAREGLSYNEQFFGPGTRLTVL.

The chain links TRBV7-9 to TRBJ1-6; TRBD1 matches 7 bases. V was clipped by 1 base and J by 8 bases; unmatched bases: 2. The CDR3 has 14 amino acids. In germline, CDR1 is SEHNR, CDR2 FQNEAQ (reference sequence). In DNA form, the CDR3 reads TGTGCCAGCAGCTTAGAGACAGGGTATTCACCCCTCCACTTT. Amino acid sequence: CASSLETGYSPLHF.

The V gene is TRBV6-5, the J gene TRBJ1-1, with TRBD1 identical over 7 bases. The germline V gene encodes CDR1 MNHEY and CDR2 SVGAGI. CDR3 size: 13 residues. V was clipped by 5 bases and J by 4 bases; unmatched bases: 4. The chain's CDR3 is CASSQTGLTEAFF. The CDR3 DNA follows: TGTGCCAGCAGTCAGACAGGGCTCACTGAAGCTTTCTTT.